The rows below give T cell receptor beta chains drawn from one sample of a study of tumor-infiltrating lymphocytes in primary liver carcinoma. TCRdb reprocessed the multiplex PCR reads with MiXCR, giving one entry per CDR3 protein. Found here are almost 200,000 distinct CDR3 sequences, 65% of them singletons; the top ten hold around 7.1%. The material sequenced was peripheral blood. The receptors were gathered from a woman aged 55 to 70 with primary liver carcinoma and hepatitis B virus infection. Each CDR3 is given with its conserved first and last residue. D genes are given only for firm matches. Size tells how often a clone was seen (once, few, many) or the class of an expanded clone, and some rows leave it out.

V gene	J gene	clone size	D gene	CDR3 DNA	CDR3 protein
TRBV12-3/TRBV12-4	TRBJ1-1	many	TRBD1	TGTGCCAGCAGGGGCAGGGGGCGGTACACTGAAGCTTTCTTT	CASRGRGRYTEAFF
TRBV24-1	TRBJ2-5	few	NA	TGTGCCACCAGTGACTCTAATCAGCAGACCCAGTACTTC	CATSDSNQQTQYF
TRBV6-5	TRBJ1-2	many	NA	TGTGCCAGCAGCAACGGGCTCAAAGATGGCTACACCTTC	CASSNGLKDGYTF
TRBV29-1	TRBJ2-7	many	NA	TGCAGCGTTGAAGAACCGGTCGCAGGAACCGCCTACGAGCAGTACTTC	CSVEEPVAGTAYEQYF
TRBV6-5	TRBJ1-1	NA	TRBD1	TGTGCCAGCAGTTATCAGGGGGCCTACGCTGAAGCTTTCTTT	CASSYQGAYAEAFF
TRBV11-3	TRBJ2-1	NA	NA	TGTGCCAGCAGCTTAGATCCAAGATCCTCTGACTACAATGAGCAGTCCTTC	CASSLDPRSSDYNEQSF
TRBV6-6	TRBJ1-5	many	NA	TGTGCCAGCAGTTTCACATTGGGCGTGAGGAGCAATCAGCCCCAGCATTTT	CASSFTLGVRSNQPQHF
TRBV11-3	TRBJ2-7	NA	NA	TGTGCTAGCACCTATGGGGACGGACCATTCGACCCCTACGAGCAGTACTTC	CASTYGDGPFDPYEQYF
TRBV9	TRBJ2-5	NA	NA	TGTGCCAGTAGCGTAGAAACCTCAGTCGGTGAGACCCAGTACTTC	CASSVETSVGETQYF
TRBV4-1	TRBJ2-3	few	TRBD2	TGCGCCAGCAGCAGTCCAAAGCGCGGACTAGCGGGAGAGGGTACGCAGTATTTT	CASSSPKRGLAGEGTQYF
TRBV11-2	TRBJ1-1	few	NA	TGTGCCAGCAGCTTTCAAGCCCCAATGAACACTGAAGCTTTCTTT	CASSFQAPMNTEAFF
TRBV5-5	TRBJ2-7	NA	NA	TGTGCCAGCAGCTCTCTCCCCTACGAGCAGTACTTC	CASSSLPYEQYF
TRBV20-1	TRBJ2-1	NA	NA	TGCAGTGCTAGAGAGCCCAGCTGGGGCCGTAATGAGCAGTTCTTC	CSAREPSWGRNEQFF
TRBV5-1	TRBJ2-1	few	NA	TGCGCCAGCAGCTTAGGCTTTTCCAATGAGCAGTTCTTC	CASSLGFSNEQFF